This TCR beta chain emerged from a study of blood T cell repertoires in COVID-19. About the research overall: The cDNA or gDNA used as material had been derived from T cells, B-cell-depleted T cells, or PBMCs.

The germline CDR1 and CDR2 sequences are LNHDA and SQIVND (reference sequence). The J segment lost 0 bases and the V segment lost 4 bases, leaving 6 bases of the junction unmatched. This CDR3 is 17 amino acids long. Authors' analysis steps: Estimation of nucleated cell counts relied on the amplification of reference gene primers. The method was immunoSEQ multiplex PCR; TCRdb's version includes in-frame clones alone and lacks a portion of them. V, J and clone size are those of that table, while D and trimming were read from the DNA. Of approximately 120,000 clones listed, around three quarters were seen once; the top ten hold roughly 2.2%.

This clonotype was sampled from a woman in her 70s with acute or convalescent COVID-19. The chain links TRBV19 to TRBJ2-1; 10 positions match TRBD2. Specimen: peripheral blood. The CDR3, as DNA: TGTGCCAGTAGTACTTTTAGCGGGGGGAGCTCCTACAATGAGCAGTTCTTC. As protein: CASSTFSGGSSYNEQFF. Looking up the rest from reference TRBV19 and TRBJ2-1 gives the full variable domain: DGGITQSPKYLFRKEGQNVTLSCEQNLNHDAMYWYRQDPGQGLRLIYYSQIVNDFQKGDIAEGYSVSREKKESFPLTVTSAQKNPTAFYLCASSTFSGGSSYNEQFFGPGTRLTVL.